This paragraph covers one T cell receptor beta chain sequence. The sample originates from a study of blood T cell repertoires in COVID-19. The wider study: Italy, Spain and the United States were the sources of the convalescent and acute COVID-19 samples. PBMCs, B-cell-depleted T cells, or T cells provided the cDNA or gDNA that made up the material.

CDR1 LGHNA and CDR2 YSLEER come from the germline V gene. This CDR3 has 16 amino acids. V lost 2 bases, J lost 4 bases, and 10 bases stayed unmatched. How the authors handled the data: For nucleated cells, counts were estimated from reference gene primer amplification. This table comes from immunoSEQ multiplex PCR, and its TCRdb copy is limited to in-frame clones, with some not included. V, J and clone size reflect that table, while D and trimming were determined from the DNA. The sample carries some 350,000 clones, nearly 90% recorded once. The sample taken for sequencing was peripheral blood. The receptor comes from a young man with active or convalescent COVID-19. The chain recombines TRBV4-3 with TRBJ1-2, with 7 nucleotides matching TRBD1. In nucleotides, the CDR3 is TGCGCCAGCAGCCAAATCACCGGGACAGAGCGCTATGGCTACACCTTC. Its protein product is CASSQITGTERYGYTF.